One and the same sample provided the 26 T cell receptor beta chains below, sequenced in a study of technical replicates of blood from a few donors. The assay was immunoSEQ multiplex PCR, and TCRdb's table has in-frame clones only and misses some. The repertoire has just under 85,000 clones, 90% to 95% of them found once; the top ten carry around 0.25%. Source material: T cells isolated from PBMCs. The receptors originated from a human donor in good health.

CDR3 residues: CASAVAVQGNYGYTF. For the CDR3, the DNA is TGTGCCAGCGCGGTCGCAGTACAGGGTAACTATGGCTACACCTTC. The V and J genes are TRBV6-1 and TRBJ1-2; D possibly corresponds to TRBD1 (6 bases). V was cut by 8 bases and J by 1 base, with 17 bases left in between. The length of the CDR3 is 15 residues. Per the germline V gene, CDR1 is MNHNS and CDR2 is SASEGT.

The chain uses TRBV11-2 and TRBJ1-1; no reliable D call. The CDR3 consists of 14 residues. V was shortened by 5 bases and J by 3 bases, with 13 bases between the two germline ends. Germline V gives CDR1 SGHAT, CDR2 FQNNGV. The CDR3: CASSLGVGDTEAFF. The CDR3 bases are TGTGCCAGCAGCCTTGGCGTTGGAGACACTGAAGCTTTCTTT.

The chain uses TRBV7-3 and TRBJ2-7; 7 bases fit TRBD2. This CDR3 has 16 amino acids. Germline V gene sequence: CDR1 SGHTA, CDR2 FQGTGA. Trimming removed 8 bases from V and 2 bases from J; junction bases left unmatched: 15. The CDR3 sequence: CASPQRGGHLTYEQYF. DNA of the CDR3: TGTGCCAGCCCTCAGCGGGGAGGACATCTTACCTACGAGCAGTACTTC.

Only one count was recorded for this clone. This CDR3 reads CASSFGWRSSGNTIYF. The CDR3 bases are TGTGCCAGCAGCTTTGGTTGGAGAAGCTCTGGAAACACCATATATTTT. This chain connects TRBV7-2 to TRBJ1-3, with D uncertain. The germline V gene has CDR1 SGHTA and CDR2 FQGNSA. The CDR3 covers 16 residues. The V gene lost 3 bases and the J gene lost 0 bases, with 12 bases spanning the gap. Full variable domain (remainder filled in from reference TRBV7-2 and TRBJ1-3): GAGVSQSPSNKVTEKGKDVELRCDPISGHTALYWYRQSLGQGLEFLIYFQGNSAPDKSGLPSDRFSAERTGGSVSTLTIQRTQQEDSAVYLCASSFGWRSSGNTIYFGEGSWLTVV.

The V gene is TRBV2, the J gene TRBJ2-7; 7 bases are shared with TRBD2. J gave up 0 bases and V 5 bases, and 1 base lay outside the gene matches. Germline loops: CDR1 SNHLY, CDR2 FYNNEI. The CDR3 extends over 13 amino acids. The CDR3 DNA reads TGTGCCAGCAGTCGGGGGGTCTCCTACGAGCAGTACTTC. Protein product: CASSRGVSYEQYF.

The rearrangement uses TRBV19 and TRBJ2-6, with D tentatively TRBD1 (6 bases). This CDR3 has 19 residues. The germline V and J ends were trimmed by 1 base and 1 base, with 17 bases remaining between them. Germline values: CDR1 LNHDA, CDR2 SQIVND (reference sequence). The CDR3 bases are TGTGCCAGTAGTATAGGAGGCAGGGGTCCTACTTCTGGGGCCAACGTCCTGACTTTC. Translation: CASSIGGRGPTSGANVLTF.

The J gene is TRBJ2-5, the V gene TRBV5-4, with TRBD2 as a possible D gene (6 bases). V was pared by 4 bases and J by 2 bases, with 9 bases between. This CDR3 region has 13 residues. Looked up from germline, CDR1 is SGHNT and CDR2 is YYREEE (reference sequence). CDR3 residues: CASSPGLQETQYF. The CDR3, as DNA: TGTGCCAGCAGCCCGGGACTTCAAGAGACCCAGTACTTC.

The V gene is TRBV27, the J gene TRBJ2-7, with 7 positions matching TRBD1. Germline V gene sequence: CDR1 MNHEY, CDR2 SMNVEV (reference sequence). The CDR3 is made up of 12 amino acids. With 5 bases clipped from V and 3 bases from J, the junction kept 1 base outside the gene matches. As DNA, the CDR3 is TGTGCCAGCAGTACAGGGGACTACGAGCAGTACTTC. Its protein product is CASSTGDYEQYF.

The genes are TRBV27 and TRBJ2-7; 9 nucleotides align to TRBD1. This CDR3 has 14 amino acids. After removal of 6 bases from V and 3 bases from J, the junction contained 6 bases not matched to a gene. The germline V gene has CDR1 MNHEY and CDR2 SMNVEV (reference sequence). The CDR3 region has the DNA TGTGCCAGCAGGTCGACAGGGGGAAACTACGAGCAGTACTTC. Amino acids: CASRSTGGNYEQYF.

The V gene is TRBV9, the J gene TRBJ1-4, with a tentative D call TRBD1 (5 bases). Germline loops: CDR1 SGDLS, CDR2 YYNGEE. V lost 3 bases and J 2 bases, leaving 17 bases between the germline ends. CDR3 length equals 17 residues. The CDR3 region has the DNA TGTGCCAGCAGCGCGCTGGGGGGGGGTCGGACTAATGAAAAACTGTTTTTT. It translates to CASSALGGGRTNEKLFF.

The genes are TRBV29-1 and TRBJ2-1; the D is unclear. CDR1 and CDR2 from the germline V gene are SQVTM and ANQGSEA. Trimming cost V 3 bases and J 8 bases, with 2 bases left between them. The CDR3 contains 9 residues. The CDR3 DNA reads TGCAGCGTTGACGATGAGCAGTTCTTC. Amino acid sequence: CSVDDEQFF.

The J gene is TRBJ2-7, the V gene TRBV29-1; 10 nucleotides align to TRBD2. From germline, CDR1 is SQVTM and CDR2 ANQGSEA. Trimming took 4 bases from V and 3 from J; bases not matched to a gene: 3. CDR3 size: 13 residues. The CDR3 DNA reads as TGCAGCGTTGCTAGCGGGAGCAACTACGAGCAGTACTTC. Its protein is CSVASGSNYEQYF.

The rearrangement uses TRBV11-3 and TRBJ1-2; maybe TRBD1 (6 bases). CDR3 length equals 13 residues. Trimming took off 5 bases at V and 3 bases at J, with 10 bases between the two ends. CDR1 and CDR2 (germline): SGHNT, YENEEA. The CDR3 protein is CASSIPGDYGYTF. DNA for the CDR3: TGTGCCAGCAGCATCCCAGGGGACTATGGCTACACCTTC.

Only one count was recorded for this clone. V gene TRBV28 combines with J gene TRBJ2-7; 7 bases agree with TRBD1. Germline V gene lookup returns CDR1 MDHEN and CDR2 SYDVKM. The ends lost 2 bases at V and 4 bases at J; junction bases unmatched: 5. This CDR3 comprises 14 residues. The CDR3 sequence: CASSLGTALYEQYF. In nucleotides, the CDR3 is TGTGCCAGCAGTTTAGGGACAGCCTTATACGAGCAGTACTTC.

The chain joins TRBV19 to TRBJ2-1, with 9 bases identical to TRBD1. The ends lost 7 bases at V and 7 bases at J; junction bases unmatched: 11. The CDR3 is 15 amino acids. The germline V gene encodes CDR1 LNHDA and CDR2 SQIVND (reference sequence). The CDR3 DNA reads TGTGCCAGTAAACTACAGGGGGCAGGGGGTAATGAGCAGTTCTTC. Amino acid sequence: CASKLQGAGGNEQFF.

This clone is a singleton in its sample. The V call is TRBV4-1, the J call TRBJ2-2, with 11 bases identical to TRBD1. The V and J ends lost 3 bases and 6 bases, in that order; junction bases with no gene match: 3. This CDR3 spans 15 amino acids. Germline V gives CDR1 MGHRA, CDR2 YSYEKL. CDR3 DNA sequence: TGCGCCAGCAGCCACTGGGACAGGGGGGCCGGGGAGCTGTTTTTT. Translated, it gives CASSHWDRGAGELFF.

This rearrangement joins TRBV5-1 to TRBJ2-3; 7 bases map to TRBD1. V trimming: 2 bases; J trimming: 2 bases; junction bases outside the gene matches: 2. Germline V gives CDR1 SGHRS, CDR2 YFSETQ. The length of the CDR3 is 14 residues. CDR3 DNA sequence: TGCGCCAGCAGCTTAGGACAGGACACAGATACGCAGTATTTT. Its translation is CASSLGQDTDTQYF.

V usage is TRBV15 and J usage is TRBJ2-2, with a possible D match to TRBD1 (6 bases). CDR3 length equals 16 residues. Germline CDR1 reads LNHNV; CDR2 reads YYDKDF (reference sequence). V dropped 1 base and J dropped 1 base, with 10 bases sitting between them. Written as DNA, the CDR3 is TGTGCCACCAGCAGAGTGGACAGCTTGAACACCGGGGAGCTGTTTTTT. It is translated as CATSRVDSLNTGELFF.

The CDR3, as DNA: TGCAGCGGGCACGGGGACAGCAACAATGAGCAGTTCTTC. The encoded protein is CSGHGDSNNEQFF. The chain has TRBV29-1 and TRBJ2-1; 7 bases are shared with TRBD1. CDR1 is SQVTM, CDR2 ANQGSEA, per germline. With V trimmed by 7 bases and J by 5 bases, 8 bases remained unmatched. This CDR3 has 13 amino acids.

The V call is TRBV27, the J call TRBJ2-2; 8 bases align to TRBD2. V shed 6 bases and J 4 bases; nucleotides not matched to a gene: 4. This CDR3 has 14 residues. CDR1 and CDR2 from the germline V gene are MNHEY and SMNVEV (reference sequence). The CDR3 loop is CASSRGGSTGELFF. The CDR3 coding sequence is TGTGCCAGCAGCCGGGGGGGGAGCACCGGGGAGCTGTTTTTT.

The chain uses TRBV6-5 and TRBJ1-2, with 7 bases identical to TRBD1. With 6 bases clipped from V and 0 bases from J, the junction kept 4 bases outside the gene matches. There are 14 residues in the CDR3. Germline V gene data show CDR1 as MNHEY and CDR2 as SVGAGI. The CDR3 nucleotides are TGTGCCAGCAGGGGACAGCTTCCTAACTATGGCTACACCTTC. It codes for CASRGQLPNYGYTF.

This chain uses TRBV28 with TRBJ2-5, with a possible D match to TRBD2 (6 bases). Deletions cut 4 bases from V and 1 base from J, with 16 bases between. This CDR3 region has 16 residues. From germline, CDR1 is MDHEN and CDR2 SYDVKM. Written as DNA, the CDR3 is TGTGCCAGCAGTTGGCCCCGCACGACTAGCCAAGAGACCCAGTACTTC. It encodes CASSWPRTTSQETQYF.

V gene TRBV10-1 combines with J gene TRBJ1-2; D is unresolved. Germline values: CDR1 WNHNN, CDR2 SYGVQD (reference sequence). This CDR3 region has 15 residues. Trimming cost V 3 bases and J 4 bases, with 15 bases left between them. The CDR3 loop reads CASSEGFGVGYGYTF. CDR3 in DNA: TGCGCCAGCAGTGAAGGTTTCGGGGTTGGCTATGGCTACACCTTC.

A single count supports this clone. This chain links TRBV5-1 with TRBJ2-3; 10 bases agree with TRBD2. The CDR3 totals 17 residues. Germline lookup yields CDR1 SGHRS and CDR2 YFSETQ. V trimming: 3 bases; J trimming: 6 bases; junction bases outside the gene matches: 13. CDR3 bases: TGCGCCAGCAGCTCAGCCGGACTAGCGGAAGTAACGGATACGCAGTATTTT. Protein: CASSSAGLAEVTDTQYF.

The CDR3 region is CASSYGGVPQHF. The CDR3 DNA is TGTGCCAGTAGTTACGGAGGGGTCCCCCAGCATTTT. The rearrangement links TRBV19 to TRBJ1-5; D may be TRBD1 (5 bases). With 5 bases removed from V and 10 bases from J, the gap between germline ends came to 12 bases. CDR1 and CDR2 (germline): LNHDA, SQIVND (reference sequence). CDR3 length: 12 amino acids.

This chain uses TRBV5-1 with TRBJ2-7; 10 bases match TRBD2. J was trimmed by 0 bases and V by 4 bases; bases with no gene match: 7. This CDR3 comprises 16 residues. Germline CDR1 and CDR2: SGHRS and YFSETQ. Here the CDR3 DNA reads TGCGCCAGCAGCGTTACGGGACTAGCGCCCTCCTACGAGCAGTACTTC. It translates to CASSVTGLAPSYEQYF.